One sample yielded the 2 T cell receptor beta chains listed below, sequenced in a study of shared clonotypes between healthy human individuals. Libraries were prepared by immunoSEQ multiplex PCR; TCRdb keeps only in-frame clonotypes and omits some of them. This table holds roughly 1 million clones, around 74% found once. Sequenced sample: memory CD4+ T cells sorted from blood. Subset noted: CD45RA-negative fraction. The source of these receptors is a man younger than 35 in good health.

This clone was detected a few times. This CDR3 reads CATSRDVQAQYF. The CDR3 DNA sequence: TGTGCCACCAGCAGAGATGTACAGGCCCAGTACTTC. The V gene is TRBV15, the J gene TRBJ2-7, with D possibly TRBD1 on 5 matching bases. This CDR3 contains 12 residues. The germline V and J ends were trimmed by 0 bases and 10 bases, with 10 bases remaining between them. The V gene's germline CDR1 is LNHNV and CDR2 YYDKDF (reference sequence).

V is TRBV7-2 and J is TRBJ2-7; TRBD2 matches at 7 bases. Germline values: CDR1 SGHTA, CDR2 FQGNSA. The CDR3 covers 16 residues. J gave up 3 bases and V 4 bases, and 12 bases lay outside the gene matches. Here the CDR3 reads CASSSGEGGPVYEQYF. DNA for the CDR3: TGTGCCAGCAGCTCTGGAGAGGGAGGGCCGGTCTACGAGCAGTACTTC. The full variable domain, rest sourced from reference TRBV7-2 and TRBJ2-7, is GAGVSQSPSNKVTEKGKDVELRCDPISGHTALYWYRQSLGQGLEFLIYFQGNSAPDKSGLPSDRFSAERTGGSVSTLTIQRTQQEDSAVYLCASSSGEGGPVYEQYFGPGTRLTVT.